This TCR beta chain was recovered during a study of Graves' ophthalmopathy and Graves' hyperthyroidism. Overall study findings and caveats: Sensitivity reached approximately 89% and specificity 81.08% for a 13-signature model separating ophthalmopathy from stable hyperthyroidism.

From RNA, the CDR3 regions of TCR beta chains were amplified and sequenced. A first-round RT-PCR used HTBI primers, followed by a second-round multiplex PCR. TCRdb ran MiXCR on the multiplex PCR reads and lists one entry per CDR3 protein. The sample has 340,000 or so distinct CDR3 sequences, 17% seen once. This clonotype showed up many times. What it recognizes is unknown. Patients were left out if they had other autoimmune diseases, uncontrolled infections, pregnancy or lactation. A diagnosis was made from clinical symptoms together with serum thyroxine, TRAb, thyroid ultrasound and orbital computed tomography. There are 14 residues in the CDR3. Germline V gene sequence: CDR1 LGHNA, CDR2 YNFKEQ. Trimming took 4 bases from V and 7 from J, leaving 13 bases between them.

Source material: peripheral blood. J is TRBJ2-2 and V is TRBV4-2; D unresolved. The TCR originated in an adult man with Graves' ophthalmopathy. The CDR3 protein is CASSPFTMRGELFF. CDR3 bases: TGTGCCAGCAGCCCGTTTACGATGCGCGGGGAGCTGTTTTTT.